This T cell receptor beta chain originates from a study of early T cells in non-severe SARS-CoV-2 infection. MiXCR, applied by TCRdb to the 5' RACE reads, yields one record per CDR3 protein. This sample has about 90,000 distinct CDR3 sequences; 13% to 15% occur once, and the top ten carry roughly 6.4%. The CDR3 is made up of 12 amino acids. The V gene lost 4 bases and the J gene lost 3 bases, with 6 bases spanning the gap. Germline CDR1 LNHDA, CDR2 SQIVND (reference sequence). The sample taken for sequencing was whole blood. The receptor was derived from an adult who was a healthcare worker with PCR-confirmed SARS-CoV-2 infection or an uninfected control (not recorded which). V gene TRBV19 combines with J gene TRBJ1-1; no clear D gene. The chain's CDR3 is CASSRVYTEAFF. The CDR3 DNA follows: TGTGCCAGTAGTAGGGTCTACACTGAAGCTTTCTTT.